The following is a T cell receptor (beta chain) sequence with its context. The antigen remains unidentified. The data are from a study of graft-versus-host responses after intestinal transplantation. Overall study: Anti-thymocyte globulin induction was given to all recipients, followed by tacrolimus and steroids for around three years.

The CDR3 is 15 residues long. Trimming left V 4 bases short and J 5 bases short, with 15 bases between. CDR1 SGHTS and CDR2 YDEGEE come from the germline V gene. TCRdb keeps only in-frame clones here, not all; method: immunoSEQ multiplex PCR. The data show roughly 120,000 clones, about 92% seen once. This chain links TRBV5-8 with TRBJ2-2; maybe TRBD1 (8 bases). The origin of this receptor is a human donor who was the organ donor for an intestinal transplant. The material was unstimulated CD4+ T cells sorted from spleen or lymph node cells, obtained before transplant. CDR3 sequence reads: CASSRGQGGTGELFF. For the CDR3, the DNA is TGTGCCAGCAGCCGAGGACAGGGAGGGACCGGGGAGCTGTTTTTT.